One T cell receptor beta chain is described in this entry. The sample originates from a study of blood T cell repertoires in COVID-19. Study summary: Acute-phase and convalescent COVID-19 samples originated in the United States, Italy and Spain. Nucleic acid was either cDNA or gDNA, and it came from T cells, B-cell-depleted T cells, or PBMCs.

Per germline, CDR1 WSHSY and CDR2 SAAADI. The ends lost 0 bases at V and 6 bases at J; junction bases unmatched: 10. CDR3 length equals 16 residues. Per the original methods: Using reference gene primer amplification, nucleated cell counts were estimated. The table came from immunoSEQ multiplex PCR; TCRdb's copy has only in-frame clones and leaves some out. Clone size and the V and J calls come from that table; the DNA yielded D and trimming. Here the sample spans under 450,000 clones, 81% being singletons. The chain has TRBV10-2 and TRBJ1-2; 7 bases line up with TRBD1. The source is a human donor with acute or convalescent COVID-19. The donor label of this sample is uncertain. The sequenced sample was peripheral blood. The CDR3 spells CASSESGGAGYDGYTF. The CDR3 DNA reads TGCGCCAGCAGTGAGTCAGGGGGCGCGGGGTATGATGGCTACACCTTC.